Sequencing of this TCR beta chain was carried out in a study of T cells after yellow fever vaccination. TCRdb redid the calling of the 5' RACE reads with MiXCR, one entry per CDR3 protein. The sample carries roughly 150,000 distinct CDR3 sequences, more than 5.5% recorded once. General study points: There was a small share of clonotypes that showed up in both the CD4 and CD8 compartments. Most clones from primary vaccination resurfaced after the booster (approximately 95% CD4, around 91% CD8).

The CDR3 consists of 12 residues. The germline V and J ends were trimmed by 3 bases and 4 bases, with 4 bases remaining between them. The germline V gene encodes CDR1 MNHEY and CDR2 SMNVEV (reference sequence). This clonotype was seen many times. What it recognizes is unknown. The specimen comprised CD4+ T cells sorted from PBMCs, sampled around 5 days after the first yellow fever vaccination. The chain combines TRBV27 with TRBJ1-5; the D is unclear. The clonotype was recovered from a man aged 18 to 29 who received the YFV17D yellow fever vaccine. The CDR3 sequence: CASSFKNQPQHF. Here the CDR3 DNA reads TGTGCCAGCAGTTTTAAGAATCAGCCCCAGCATTTT.